This is a list of T cell receptor beta chains from one sample in a study of OX40 agonist ivuxolimab in advanced cancers. Sequencing used immunoSEQ multiplex PCR; TCRdb keeps in-frame clones, though not all of them. This table has approximately 50,000 clones, about 82% appearing once. The material was CD4+ or CD8+ T cells sorted from blood, obtained in a trial of the OX40 agonist ivuxolimab. These receptor sequences come from an adult with an advanced solid tumor such as melanoma, head and neck, liver or kidney cancer. CDR3s include the opening cysteine and the closing phenylalanine or tryptophan. Fields, in order: D gene, J gene, V gene, clone size, CDR3 DNA, CDR3 protein. D genes are given only for firm matches. Expanded clones get a size class; other rows say once, few or many, or leave the size out.

>.|TRBJ1-1|TRBV18|.
TGTGCCAGCTCACCACCCCCACAGGGCAGTGAAGCTTTCTTT
CASSPPPQGSEAFF
>.|TRBJ2-3|TRBV5-6|few
TGTGCCAGCAGCTCGGCCCGAAACCACGGGTATACGCAGTATTTT
CASSSARNHGYTQYF
>.|TRBJ1-1|TRBV5-1|.
TGCGCCAGCAGCTTCGCAACCTCACTTACAGGCGCTGAAGCTTTCTTT
CASSFATSLTGAEAFF
>TRBD1|TRBJ2-7|TRBV7-2|.
TGTGCCAGCAGGTTAACAGGGGGCAGCTACGAGCAGTACTTC
CASRLTGGSYEQYF
>.|TRBJ1-2|TRBV7-8|medium-sized
TGTGCCAGCAGCTGGGGAGGGACGGCCTATGGCTACACCTTC
CASSWGGTAYGYTF
>.|TRBJ1-2|TRBV2|once
TGTGCCAGCAGTGAAGGCCTTAACTATGGCTACACCTTC
CASSEGLNYGYTF
>.|TRBJ1-5|TRBV7-8|.
TGTGCCAGCAGCCCGCGCAGTTGGAGCAATCAGCCCCAGCATTTT
CASSPRSWSNQPQHF
>TRBD1|TRBJ1-6|TRBV28|once
TGTGCCAGCAGCCTACCGCCGGGACAGAATAATTCACCCCTCCACTTT
CASSLPPGQNNSPLHF
>.|TRBJ2-2|TRBV7-2|.
TGTGCCAGCAGCTTACAAACAGGGAGGGGCGGGGAGCTGTTTTTT
CASSLQTGRGGELFF
>TRBD1|TRBJ1-4|TRBV7-9|.
TGTGCCAGCCAAACTGGGACAGGGGAAGGAGAAAAACTGTTTTTT
CASQTGTGEGEKLFF
>.|TRBJ2-2|TRBV7-8|.
TGTGCCAGCAGCTTAGGAGGCCACACCGGGGAGCTGTTTTTT
CASSLGGHTGELFF
>.|TRBJ2-7|TRBV28|.
TGTGCCAGCAGCCCCCGCGGCAGGGGGGTCCACGAGCAGTACTTC
CASSPRGRGVHEQYF
>TRBD1|TRBJ1-2|TRBV28|.
TGTGCCAGCATCCAACAGGGGTGGGTGGATGGCTACACCTTC
CASIQQGWVDGYTF
>TRBD2|TRBJ2-7|TRBV7-2|.
TGTGCCAGCAGCGCGAGCGGGACGGAAGCGTACGAGCAGTACTTC
CASSASGTEAYEQYF
>TRBD2|TRBJ2-7|TRBV5-1|.
TGCGCCAGCAGCTTGATGGGGGGACTAAGCCTATACGAGCAGTACTTC
CASSLMGGLSLYEQYF
>TRBD2|TRBJ2-3|TRBV19|.
TGTGCCAGTAGTATGGGTCTAGCGGGGGGGCCCGTAAATACGCAGTATTTT
CASSMGLAGGPVNTQYF
>.|TRBJ1-2|TRBV27|.
TGTGCCAGCAGACCAATCCAGGGGTTCGCTAACTATGGCTACACCTTC
CASRPIQGFANYGYTF
>.|TRBJ1-6|TRBV5-4|.
TGTGCCAGCAGCTTGCAGGCCCGGGATTCACCCCTCCACTTT
CASSLQARDSPLHF
>.|TRBJ1-6|TRBV7-9|once
TGTGCCAGCAGCTTAGGTGGGGCGGCCTATAATTCACCCCTCCACTTT
CASSLGGAAYNSPLHF
>.|TRBJ1-4|TRBV28|.
TGTGCCAGCAGCTCGGGATATTCGGGGGAAAAACTGTTTTTT
CASSSGYSGEKLFF
>TRBD2|TRBJ2-3|TRBV9|once
TGTGCCAGCAGCGTAGGTCTAGCGGTGGCGGACACGCAGTATTTT
CASSVGLAVADTQYF
>.|TRBJ1-1|TRBV19|.
TGTGCCAGTAAGGGGCAGGGGAGAGGGGATGAGGGCACTGAAGCTTTCTTT
CASKGQGRGDEGTEAFF
>.|TRBJ2-5|TRBV7-2|few
TGTGCCAGCAGCTTAGCAGGGCAGGGAAAGACCCAGTACTTC
CASSLAGQGKTQYF
>.|TRBJ1-1|TRBV6-5|.
TGTGCCAGCAGTTACTCACGATGGGGCCATGAAGCTTTCTTT
CASSYSRWGHEAFF
>.|TRBJ2-1|TRBV27|.
TGTGCCAGCAGTATTTGGGGACAAGCGGACAATGAGCAGTTCTTC
CASSIWGQADNEQFF
>.|TRBJ2-7|TRBV5-1|.
TGCGCCAGCAGCTTGAGTACCAGCGGAGGCGAGCAGTACTTC
CASSLSTSGGEQYF
>.|TRBJ1-3|TRBV9|.
TGTGCCAGCACCGGGGACCTCTCTAACACCATATATTTT
CASTGDLSNTIYF
>TRBD1|TRBJ2-7|TRBV5-1|.
TGCGCCAGCAGCTTGGCAGGGGGCGTCTACGAGCAGTACTTC
CASSLAGGVYEQYF
>TRBD1|TRBJ2-1|TRBV7-2|.
TGTGCCAGCACGGGGACAGGGTCAACGCCCCAGTTCTTC
CASTGTGSTPQFF
>.|TRBJ1-2|TRBV10-3|once
TGTGCCATCAGTGAGTCGATGTCTCTATATGGCTACACCTTC
CAISESMSLYGYTF
>.|TRBJ2-7|TRBV4-3|.
TGCGCCAGCAGCCCACAGGGTCCGAGCGAGCAGTACTTC
CASSPQGPSEQYF
>.|TRBJ2-1|TRBV5-6|.
TGTGCCAGCAGCTTGGAGTACGCTGAGCAGTTCTTC
CASSLEYAEQFF
>.|TRBJ1-2|TRBV5-1|.
TGCGCCAGCAGCCTCGCCGCGGGCAAGAACTATGGCTACACCTTC
CASSLAAGKNYGYTF
>TRBD1|TRBJ2-3|TRBV28|.
TGTGCCAGCACGACCCGGACAGGACAATTCACAGATACGCAGTATTTT
CASTTRTGQFTDTQYF
>.|TRBJ1-5|TRBV30|.
TGTGCCTGGAGTGTAGGCTACCCGGACCCAAGGTTTCAGCCCCAGCATTTT
CAWSVGYPDPRFQPQHF
>TRBD1|TRBJ2-3|TRBV2|.
TGTGCCAGCAGGTCACAGGGGGCGCCGACAGATACGCAGTATTTT
CASRSQGAPTDTQYF
>.|TRBJ1-2|TRBV27|.
TGTGCCAGCAGTCCCAAACGGGGGAACTATGGCTACACCTTC
CASSPKRGNYGYTF
>.|TRBJ1-5|TRBV6-1|.
TGTGCCAGCAGTTTCGATGGCAATGGGAATCAGCCCCAGCATTTT
CASSFDGNGNQPQHF
>.|TRBJ1-5|TRBV2|.
TGTGCCAGCACCGGACGGAGGGATGGCCAGCCCCAGCATTTT
CASTGRRDGQPQHF
>TRBD2|TRBJ2-3|TRBV10-3|.
TGTGCCATCACCCACAGCGGGGGGAGCCCAGATACGCAGTATTTT
CAITHSGGSPDTQYF
>TRBD2|TRBJ2-3|TRBV6-5|.
TGTGCCAGCAGTTTCGCTAGAGCGGGGGGGCGGAATACGCAGTATTTT
CASSFARAGGRNTQYF
>.|TRBJ1-1|TRBV5-8|.
TGTGCCAGCAGCTTGTGGAACAGTGAAGCTTTCTTT
CASSLWNSEAFF
>.|TRBJ1-1|TRBV7-9|.
TGTGCCAGCAGCCCCCGGGGGCAGCCGAACACTGAAGCTTTCTTT
CASSPRGQPNTEAFF
>TRBD1|TRBJ2-7|TRBV5-6|.
TGTGCCAGCAGCTTATGGACAGGGAACGAGCAGTACTTC
CASSLWTGNEQYF
>.|TRBJ1-2|TRBV7-2|.
TGTGCCAGCAGCTTATCACCCCTGGATGGCTACACCTTC
CASSLSPLDGYTF
>.|TRBJ2-7|TRBV28|.
TGTGCCAGCAGTCTACGACAGTCCAGCCCTCACTTC
CASSLRQSSPHF
>.|TRBJ2-5|TRBV21-1|.
TGTGCCAGCAGCAAAGACTTCCAGGGGGACAGGAAAGAGACCCAGTACTTC
CASSKDFQGDRKETQYF
>TRBD1|TRBJ2-1|TRBV5-1|.
TGCGCCAGCAGCTTGGGGGGGACAGTTGAGCAGTTCTTC
CASSLGGTVEQFF
>.|TRBJ1-5|TRBV4-1|once
TGCGCCAGCAGCCGGGCAGGGGGCAATCAGCCCCAGCATTTT
CASSRAGGNQPQHF
>TRBD2|TRBJ2-5|TRBV11-3|.
TGTGCCAGCAGCTTTTCAGCGGGGGGGCGAGAGACCCAGTACTTC
CASSFSAGGRETQYF
>TRBD1|TRBJ2-2|TRBV11-2|.
TGTGCCAGCAGCTCACAGGGGCCAACCGGGGAGCTGTTTTTT
CASSSQGPTGELFF
>TRBD1|TRBJ1-2|TRBV5-1|.
TGCGCCAGCAGCTTGGGGTGGGACAGGATGAACTATGGCTACACCTTC
CASSLGWDRMNYGYTF